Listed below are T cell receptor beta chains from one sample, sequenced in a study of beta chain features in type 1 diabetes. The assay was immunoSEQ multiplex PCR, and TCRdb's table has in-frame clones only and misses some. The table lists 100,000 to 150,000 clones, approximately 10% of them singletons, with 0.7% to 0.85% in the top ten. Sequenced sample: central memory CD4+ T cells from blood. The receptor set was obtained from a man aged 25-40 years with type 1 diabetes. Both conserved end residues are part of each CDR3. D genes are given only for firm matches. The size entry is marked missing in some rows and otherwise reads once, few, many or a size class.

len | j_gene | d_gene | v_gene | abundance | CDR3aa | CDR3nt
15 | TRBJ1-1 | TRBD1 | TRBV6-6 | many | CASSAPGQENTEAFF | TGTGCCAGCAGTGCCCCGGGACAGGAAAACACTGAAGCTTTCTTT
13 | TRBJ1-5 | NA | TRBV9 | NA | CASSVGGRQPQHF | TGTGCCAGCAGCGTAGGGGGGCGGCAGCCCCAGCATTTT
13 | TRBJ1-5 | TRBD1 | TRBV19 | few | CASVGDSVMPQHF | TGTGCCAGTGTTGGGGACAGCGTTATGCCCCAGCATTTT
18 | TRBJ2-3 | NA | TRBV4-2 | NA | CASSQEIGTGQSTDTQYF | TGTGCCAGCAGCCAAGAGATTGGTACAGGCCAGAGCACAGATACGCAGTATTTT
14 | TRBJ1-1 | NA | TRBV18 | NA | CASYKPGADTEAFF | TGTGCCAGTTATAAGCCAGGGGCGGACACTGAAGCTTTCTTT
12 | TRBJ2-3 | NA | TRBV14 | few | CASSRGTRVQYF | TGTGCCAGCAGCCGCGGGACCCGGGTTCAGTATTTT
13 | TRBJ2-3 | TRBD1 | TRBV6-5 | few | CASGTGRAYTQYF | TGTGCCAGCGGGACAGGAAGAGCCTATACGCAGTATTTT
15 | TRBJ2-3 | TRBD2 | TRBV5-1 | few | CASSETSGGTDTQYF | TGCGCCAGCAGCGAGACTAGCGGGGGCACAGATACGCAGTATTTT
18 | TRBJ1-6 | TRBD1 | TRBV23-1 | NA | CASSSVGTGDSGYSPLHF | TGCGCCAGCAGTTCAGTCGGGACAGGCGATTCCGGGTATTCACCCCTCCACTTT
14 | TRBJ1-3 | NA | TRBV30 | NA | CAWGQGFAGNTIYF | TGTGCCTGGGGGCAGGGGTTCGCTGGAAACACCATATATTTT
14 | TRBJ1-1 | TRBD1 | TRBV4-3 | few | CASSRDRGGTEAFF | TGCGCCAGCAGCCGGGACAGGGGGGGGACTGAAGCTTTCTTT
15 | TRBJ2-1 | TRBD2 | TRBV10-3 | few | CAITPLAGGINEQFF | TGTGCCATCACCCCACTAGCGGGGGGTATAAATGAGCAGTTCTTC
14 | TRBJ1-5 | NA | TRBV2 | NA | CASTRTSINQPQHF | TGTGCCAGCACGAGGACATCGATTAATCAGCCCCAGCATTTT
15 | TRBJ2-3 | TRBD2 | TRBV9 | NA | CASSVGRGGTDTQYF | TGTGCCAGCAGCGTAGGGCGCGGGGGGACAGATACGCAGTATTTT
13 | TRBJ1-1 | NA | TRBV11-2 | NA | CASSLEGGTEAFF | TGTGCCAGCAGCTTAGAAGGGGGTACTGAAGCTTTCTTT
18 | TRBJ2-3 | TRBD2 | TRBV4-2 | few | CASSPGLAGARVPDTQYF | TGTGCCAGCAGCCCTGGACTAGCGGGGGCCCGAGTCCCAGATACGCAGTATTTT
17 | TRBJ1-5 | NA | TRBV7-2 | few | CASSLVARAVDNQPQHF | TGTGCCAGCAGCTTAGTCGCTAGAGCAGTGGACAATCAGCCCCAGCATTTT
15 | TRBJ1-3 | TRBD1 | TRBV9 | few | CASSSQGATGNTIYF | TGTGCCAGCAGCTCACAGGGGGCAACTGGAAACACCATATATTTT
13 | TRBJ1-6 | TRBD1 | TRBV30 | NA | CALGQGKGSPLHF | TGTGCCTTGGGACAGGGGAAGGGTTCACCCCTCCACTTT
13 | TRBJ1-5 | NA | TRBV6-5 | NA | CATAGGESQPQHF | TGTGCCACCGCCGGGGGAGAATCACAGCCCCAGCATTTT
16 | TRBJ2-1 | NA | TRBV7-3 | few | CASSPIATGDVDEQFF | TGTGCCAGCAGCCCGATCGCCACGGGTGATGTCGATGAGCAGTTCTTC
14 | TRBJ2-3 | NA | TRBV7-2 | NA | CASSFRRGTDTQYF | TGTGCCAGCAGCTTTAGACGGGGCACAGATACGCAGTATTTT
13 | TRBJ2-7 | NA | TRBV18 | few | CASSPARDYEQYF | TGTGCCAGCTCCCCAGCGAGGGACTACGAGCAGTACTTC
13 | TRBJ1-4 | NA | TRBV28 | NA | CASTEGSDEKLFF | TGTGCCAGCACCGAGGGCAGCGATGAAAAACTGTTTTTT
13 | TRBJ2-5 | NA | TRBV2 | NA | CASKGGEAETQYF | TGTGCCTCAAAAGGGGGGGAGGCAGAGACCCAGTACTTC
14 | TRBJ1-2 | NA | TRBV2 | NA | CASSEDRGISGYTF | TGTGCCAGCAGTGAAGATAGGGGAATTAGTGGCTACACCTTC
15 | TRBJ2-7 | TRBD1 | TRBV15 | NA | CATSLGTESHYEQYF | TGTGCCACCAGCCTAGGGACAGAGAGCCACTACGAGCAGTACTTC
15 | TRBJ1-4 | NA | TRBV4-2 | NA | CASSQGQAEEEKLFF | TGTGCCAGCAGCCAAGGACAGGCAGAGGAGGAAAAACTGTTTTTT
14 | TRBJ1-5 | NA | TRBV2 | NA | CASSGGGLGQPQHF | TGTGCCAGCAGTGGGGGGGGCTTAGGTCAGCCCCAGCATTTT
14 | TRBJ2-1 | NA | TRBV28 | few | CASSTGGLSNEQFF | TGTGCCAGCAGTACGGGGGGCTTGAGCAATGAGCAGTTCTTC
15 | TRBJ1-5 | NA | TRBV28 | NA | CASSWETGANQPQHF | TGTGCCAGCAGTTGGGAAACAGGAGCAAATCAGCCCCAGCATTTT
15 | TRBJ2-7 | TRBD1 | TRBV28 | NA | CASSPPTGGIYEQYF | TGTGCCAGCAGTCCTCCGACAGGGGGGATCTACGAGCAGTACTTC
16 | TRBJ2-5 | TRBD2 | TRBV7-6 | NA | CASSPRLAGGGETQYF | TGTGCCAGCAGCCCTCGACTAGCGGGGGGCGGAGAGACCCAGTACTTC
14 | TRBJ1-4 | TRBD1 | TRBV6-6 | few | CASRGQGTNEKLFF | TGTGCCAGCAGGGGACAGGGAACTAATGAAAAACTGTTTTTT
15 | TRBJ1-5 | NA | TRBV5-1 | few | CASRPDGSAPQPQHF | TGCGCCAGCAGGCCCGACGGGAGCGCTCCTCAGCCCCAGCATTTT
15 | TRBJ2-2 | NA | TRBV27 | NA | CASSFSQAWAGELFF | TGTGCCAGCAGTTTTTCACAGGCATGGGCCGGGGAGCTGTTTTTT
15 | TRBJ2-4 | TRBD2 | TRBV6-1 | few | CATSTSGGTKNIQYF | TGTGCCACCAGTACTAGCGGGGGCACCAAAAACATTCAGTACTTC
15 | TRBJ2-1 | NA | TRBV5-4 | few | CASSLSGMTDNEQFF | TGTGCCAGCAGCTTGTCCGGGATGACGGACAATGAGCAGTTCTTC
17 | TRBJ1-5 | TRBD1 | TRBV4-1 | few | CASSQGRRQGGIQPQHF | TGCGCCAGCAGCCAAGGGCGGCGACAGGGGGGGATCCAGCCCCAGCATTTT
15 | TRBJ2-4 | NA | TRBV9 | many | CASSVAGGPKNIQYF | TGTGCCAGCAGCGTAGCAGGGGGGCCCAAAAACATTCAGTACTTC
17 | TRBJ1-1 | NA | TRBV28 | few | CASGSSSWGGFGAEAFF | TGTGCCAGCGGCAGCTCCTCCTGGGGGGGCTTCGGAGCTGAAGCTTTCTTT
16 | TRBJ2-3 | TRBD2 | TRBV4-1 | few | CASSQAELAGSDTQYF | TGCGCCAGCAGCCAAGCTGAACTAGCGGGGTCAGATACGCAGTATTTT
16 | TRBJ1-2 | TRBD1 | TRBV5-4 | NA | CASSFPGTALNYGYTF | TGTGCCAGCAGCTTCCCCGGGACAGCACTTAACTATGGCTACACCTTC
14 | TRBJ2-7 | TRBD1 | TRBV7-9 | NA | CASSTTFAGGEQYF | TGTGCCAGCAGCACGACCTTCGCAGGGGGCGAGCAGTACTTC
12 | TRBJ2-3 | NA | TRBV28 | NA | CASSLSTDTQYF | TGTGCCAGCAGTTTGTCAACAGATACGCAGTATTTT
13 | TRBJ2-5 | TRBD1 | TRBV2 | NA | CASNNRGGETQYF | TGTGCCAGCAATAACAGGGGTGGAGAGACCCAGTACTTC
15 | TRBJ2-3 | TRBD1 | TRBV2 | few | CASSATGQGRDTQYF | TGTGCCAGCAGTGCGACGGGACAGGGGAGAGATACGCAGTATTTT
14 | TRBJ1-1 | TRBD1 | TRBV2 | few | CASIRTQGDTEAFF | TGTGCCAGCATTCGGACTCAGGGGGACACTGAAGCTTTCTTT
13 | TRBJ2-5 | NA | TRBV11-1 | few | CASSSEDRETQYF | TGTGCCAGCAGCTCTGAGGACAGAGAGACCCAGTACTTC
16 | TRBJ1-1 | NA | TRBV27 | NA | CASSSMITGMNTEAFF | TGTGCCAGCAGTTCAATGATAACAGGGATGAACACTGAAGCTTTCTTT
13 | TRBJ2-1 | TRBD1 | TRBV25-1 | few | CASSGQGVDRQFF | TGTGCCAGCAGTGGACAGGGAGTAGACAGGCAGTTCTTC
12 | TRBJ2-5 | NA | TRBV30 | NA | CAWSTLAETQYF | TGTGCCTGGAGTACGTTGGCCGAGACCCAGTACTTC
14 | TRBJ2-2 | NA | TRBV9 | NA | CASSVNFVTGELFF | TGTGCCAGCAGCGTAAATTTCGTGACCGGGGAGCTGTTTTTT
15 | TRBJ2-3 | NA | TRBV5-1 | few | CASSDPREGTDTQYF | TGCGCCAGCAGCGACCCCAGAGAGGGCACAGATACGCAGTATTTT
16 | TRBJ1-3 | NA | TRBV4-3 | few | CASSLSPLRSGNTIYF | TGCGCCAGCAGCTTAAGCCCCCTCCGTTCTGGAAACACCATATATTTT